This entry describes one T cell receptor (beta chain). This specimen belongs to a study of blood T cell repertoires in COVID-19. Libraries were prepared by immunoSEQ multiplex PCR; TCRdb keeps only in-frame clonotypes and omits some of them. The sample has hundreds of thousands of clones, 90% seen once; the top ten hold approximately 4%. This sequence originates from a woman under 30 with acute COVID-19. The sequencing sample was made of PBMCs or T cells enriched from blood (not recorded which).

CDR3 nucleotides: TGTGCCAGCAGTTTCACAGGGACTAACTATGGCTACACCTTC. It translates to CASSFTGTNYGYTF. This chain joins TRBV28 and TRBJ1-2; D perhaps matches TRBD1 (6 bases). Deletions cut 3 bases from V and 0 bases from J, with 8 bases between. The length of the CDR3 is 14 residues. Germline-derived CDR1 and CDR2 are MDHEN and SYDVKM.